These 5 T cell receptor beta chains share one sample of origin, sequenced in a study of T cell repertoires in cytomegalovirus infection. TCRdb recomputed calls from the reads with MiXCR, one row per CDR3 protein. The sample records 350,000 to 550,000 distinct CDR3 sequences, approximately 32% being singletons. The specimen sequenced was PBMCs. The source of these receptors is a human donor in good health (CMV status not recorded). Some clones in this sample may be carry-over from other donors' samples.

The J gene is TRBJ1-5, the V gene TRBV4-1; 8 bases agree with TRBD1. V was clipped by 1 base and J by 6 bases; unmatched bases: 8. Germline V gene sequence: CDR1 MGHRA, CDR2 YSYEKL. CDR3 length: 16 amino acids. DNA of the CDR3: TGCGCCAGCAGCCAAGTGGCTGACAGGGGAGGTCAGCCCCAGCATTTT. It translates to CASSQVADRGGQPQHF.

This clonotype has a count of ten or more. The chain uses TRBV27 and TRBJ2-2; 10 nucleotides align to TRBD1. After removal of 5 bases from V and 5 bases from J, the junction contained 5 bases not matched to a gene. The CDR3 has 15 amino acids. Germline V gives CDR1 MNHEY, CDR2 SMNVEV (reference sequence). For the CDR3, the DNA is TGTGCCAGCAGTCGGACAGGGGGTGGGACCGGGGAGCTGTTTTTT. This gives the protein CASSRTGGGTGELFF.

Comment on this clonotype: Lacking the conserved final phenylalanine or tryptophan, this CDR3 likely reflects a read error. This chain joins TRBV11-2 and TRBJ2-7; 12 bases match TRBD2. The CDR3 totals 18 residues. Per germline, CDR1 SGHAT and CDR2 FQNNGV. With V trimmed by 1 base and J by 0 bases, 7 bases remained unmatched. The CDR3 coding sequence is TGTGCCAGCAGCTTAGGCCTTCGACTAGCGGGGGACTCCTACGAGCAGTACTTA. It yields the protein CASSLGLRLAGDSYEQYL.

This clonotype was seen repeatedly, ten times or more. The CDR3 is CASSSNNSPLHF. As DNA, the CDR3 is TGTGCCAGCAGCTCAAATAATTCACCCCTCCACTTT. The chain carries TRBV7-2 and TRBJ1-6; D is undetermined. Germline values: CDR1 SGHTA, CDR2 FQGNSA. The CDR3 is 12 residues long. V was trimmed by 4 bases and J by 5 bases, leaving 3 bases between them.

In this sample, this clonotype turned up many times. The chain uses TRBV20-1 and TRBJ1-2, with 7 bases aligning to TRBD1. Germline loops: CDR1 DFQATT, CDR2 SNEGSKA (reference sequence). Trimming removed 0 bases from V and 8 bases from J; junction bases left unmatched: 6. The CDR3 is 13 amino acids. CDR3 DNA sequence: TGCAGTGCTAGAGATGGGGACAGCTGGGGCTACACCTTC. The encoded protein is CSARDGDSWGYTF.